This record concerns one T cell receptor beta chain sequence. The CDR3 extends over 14 amino acids. The source of the sample is a study of T-cell reconstitution after alpha-beta-depleted transplantation in children. Unique molecular identifiers tagged the TCRbeta library. Each CDR3 protein is one row after TCRdb ran MiXCR on the PCR reads. The table includes about 400,000 distinct CDR3 sequences, just over 20% detected once. V is TRBV12-3 or TRBV12-4 and J is TRBJ1-5; 8 nucleotides line up with TRBD1. The TCR comes from a human donor who donated a stem cell graft to a child with acute myeloid leukemia. The input for sequencing was PBMCs from the stem cell graft donor, taken from the stem cell graft. CDR3 sequence (DNA): TGTGCTGGGTCAGGGGGCGAGGGCAATCAGCCCCAGCATTTT. Translating it yields CAGSGGEGNQPQHF.